This entry is about one T cell receptor (beta chain). V lost 4 bases to trimming and J lost 8 bases; unmatched junction nucleotides: 10. This CDR3 spans 14 amino acids. CDR1 is SGHRS and CDR2 is YFSETQ in the germline V gene. The record originates from a study of PD-L1 blockade in urothelial cancer. As for the study in general: Most patients, about nine tenths of the roughly 30, were males with bladder-origin cancer.

The sample's time point: pretreatment peripheral blood. Repertoires were generated with immunoSEQ multiplex PCR, while TCRdb's copy carries only in-frame clones and drops some. Counted here are roughly 40,000 clones, 80% to 95% occurring once; the ten biggest clones make up approximately 10%. The chain joins TRBV5-1 to TRBJ2-3, with 7 bases fitting TRBD1. The source was PBMCs, collected around atezolizumab (anti-PD-L1) treatment. This clonotype was obtained from a woman aged 60-75 years with urothelial cancer. In DNA, the CDR3 is TGCGCCAGCAGCGGGGGACAGTCTCAGGGTACGCAGTATTTT. This translates into CASSGGQSQGTQYF.